This T cell receptor (beta chain) was obtained from a study of naive and memory T cell subsets. General study results and limits: The RNA method is potentially sensitive to activation and differentiation changes.

Trimming removed 3 bases at V and 3 bases at J, with 14 bases between. In germline, CDR1 is DFQATT, CDR2 SNEGSKA (reference sequence). The CDR3 is 14 amino acids. This clonotype was seen a few times. The antigen is unknown. TCR cDNA received a 3' ligated oligonucleotide that carried a UMI. Adult healthy volunteers gave 2.5 ml peripheral blood for whole-blood RNA. Unsorted total RNA, roughly 1 to 1000 ng, was DNase treated before reverse transcription. Amplification of ligated cDNA took four PCR rounds with SP2 and nested alpha and beta constant primers. MiXCR was run by TCRdb on the 5' RACE reads, yielding one entry per CDR3 protein. The sample lists about 57,000 distinct CDR3 sequences; 7.6% were seen once.

This chain joins TRBV20-1 and TRBJ2-5; TRBD1 might be the D (5 bases). This TCR was recovered from a female donor in good health. The CDR3 coding sequence is TGCAGTGCTAGCCCGCCGGGCAGGGAAGAGACCCAGTACTTC. Translating it yields CSASPPGREETQYF.